The 10 T cell receptor beta chains reported below all come from one sample, sequenced in a study of response to subunit inactivated influenza vaccine. TCRdb itself ran the RT-PCR reads through MiXCR, one entry per CDR3 protein. The sample records about half a million distinct CDR3 sequences, approximately 9.9% being singletons. The sample consisted of PBMCs from blood, taken 45 days after vaccination. The source is a man in his fifties who received an inactivated influenza vaccine.

In its sample, this clonotype was seen many times. The rearrangement joins TRBV4-1 to TRBJ1-3; TRBD1 matches at 8 bases. With 0 bases clipped from V and 5 bases from J, the junction kept 6 bases outside the gene matches. Germline V CDR1 and CDR2: MGHRA, YSYEKL. The CDR3 covers 16 residues. CDR3 sequence reads: CASSQDGTGARNTIYF. In DNA form, the CDR3 reads TGCGCCAGCAGCCAAGATGGGACAGGTGCCCGAAACACCATATATTTT.

This clonotype occurred a few times. CDR3 sequence (DNA): TGCGCCAGCAGCTTGGACGGGACAGAGTTTGCTGGCTACACCTTC. It is translated as CASSLDGTEFAGYTF. The chain carries TRBV5-1 and TRBJ1-2, with TRBD1 matching over 7 bases. After removal of 0 bases from V and 7 bases from J, the junction contained 9 bases not matched to a gene. The length of the CDR3 is 15 residues. Germline values: CDR1 SGHRS, CDR2 YFSETQ. The variable domain in full, completed from reference TRBV5-1 and TRBJ1-2, reads KAGVTQTPRYLIKTRGQQVTLSCSPISGHRSVSWYQQTPGQGLQFLFEYFSETQRNKGNFPGRFSGRQFSNSRSEMNVSTLELGDSALYLCASSLDGTEFAGYTFGSGTRLTVV.

This clonotype was recorded many times. The chain uses TRBV7-2 and TRBJ2-2, with D maybe TRBD1 (6 bases). The germline V gene encodes CDR1 SGHTA and CDR2 FQGNSA. The V end was cut by 5 bases, the J end by 5 bases, with 12 bases between. The CDR3 loop spans 14 amino acids. The CDR3 region has the DNA TGTGCCAGCAGCCAGAACAGGGTAACCGGGGAGCTGTTTTTT. It yields the protein CASSQNRVTGELFF.

The CDR3: CASRTPRTGVTGELFF. CDR3 in DNA: TGTGCCAGCAGAACCCCCCGGACAGGGGTCACCGGGGAGCTGTTTTTT. The chain uses TRBV7-8 and TRBJ2-2, with 9 bases matching TRBD1. With V trimmed by 6 bases and J by 4 bases, 9 bases remained unmatched. This CDR3 has 16 residues. The germline gives CDR1 SGHVS, CDR2 FQNEAQ.

This clonotype was seen a handful of times. The chain recombines TRBV20-1 with TRBJ1-1, with D possibly matching TRBD1 (5 bases). Germline V gene sequence: CDR1 DFQATT, CDR2 SNEGSKA (reference sequence). This CDR3 spans 10 amino acids. V was pared by 8 bases and J by 5 bases, with 9 bases between. The CDR3 region is CSLRGTEAFF. CDR3 in DNA: TGCAGTCTACGGGGGACTGAAGCTTTCTTT.

The sample holds a few counts of this clonotype. V is TRBV13 and J is TRBJ2-7; D is unclear. With 5 bases removed from V and 3 bases from J, the gap between germline ends came to 20 bases. The CDR3 covers 16 residues. Germline assignment: CDR1 PRHDT and CDR2 FYEKMQ (reference sequence). The CDR3 DNA reads as TGTGCCAGCAGCCTGCATGCGGATAACTTAGACTACGAGCAGTACTTC. Amino acids: CASSLHADNLDYEQYF.

In the case of this clonotype: A much larger clone sits a single nucleotide away, making a read error possible. The gene calls are TRBV24-1 and TRBJ2-1; D uncertain. Germline assignment: CDR1 KGHDR and CDR2 SFDVKD. CDR3 length: 11 amino acids. Here the CDR3 reads CATALYNEQVF. The CDR3, as DNA: TGTGCCACCGCGTTGTACAATGAGCAGGTCTTC.

In DNA, the CDR3 is TGCGCCAGCAGCGCCGGTGCCGGGGGGGAGACAGATACGCAGTATTTT. It yields the protein CASSAGAGGETDTQYF. This chain joins TRBV5-1 and TRBJ2-3, with 8 nucleotides matching TRBD2. Germline trimming cut 4 bases from V and 3 bases from J; bases unmatched to any gene: 10. The CDR3 is 16 residues long. Germline V gene lookup returns CDR1 SGHRS and CDR2 YFSETQ.

The J gene is TRBJ2-2, the V gene TRBV20-1, with D unresolved. CDR3 length equals 13 residues. The V end was cut by 8 bases, the J end by 3 bases, with 13 bases between. The germline V gene has CDR1 DFQATT and CDR2 SNEGSKA (reference sequence). Here the CDR3 reads CSTGSWDTGELFF. In nucleotides, the CDR3 is TGCAGTACGGGTTCTTGGGACACCGGGGAGCTGTTTTTT.

For this clonotype: A much larger clonotype is one base distant, so this may be a read error. The J gene is TRBJ2-1, the V gene TRBV12-3 or TRBV12-4; 9 bases fit TRBD2. The CDR3 runs to 16 residues. Unmatched junction bases numbered 11, after V lost 3 bases and J lost 8 bases. The CDR3 loop reads CASSFGGLARSHEQFF. CDR3 sequence (DNA): TGTGCCAGCAGTTTCGGAGGACTAGCGAGATCACATGAGCAGTTCTTC.